The sequence of this T cell receptor (beta chain) was determined in a study of OX40 agonist ivuxolimab in advanced cancers. Study-wide findings and caveats: Expansion of clones was among the lowest in partial responders at 0.1-3.0 mg/kg.

This CDR3 is 16 amino acids long. Looked up from germline, CDR1 is LNHDA and CDR2 is SQIVND (reference sequence). The V and J ends lost 5 bases and 9 bases, in that order; junction bases with no gene match: 9. The repertoire was sequenced with immunoSEQ multiplex PCR; TCRdb's copy has only in-frame clones and lacks some. The sample consists of about 47,000 clones, 70% to 85% of them appearing once. This clone has only a few counts. Its antigen is not identified. The sequences come from CD4+ or CD8+ T cells sorted from blood, collected in a trial of the OX40 agonist ivuxolimab. This receptor was taken from an adult with an advanced solid tumor such as melanoma, head and neck, liver or kidney cancer. The chain recombines TRBV19 with TRBJ2-1; 14 bases are shared with TRBD2. The CDR3 sequence is CASSVSGTSGSAEQFF. CDR3 bases: TGTGCCAGTAGTGTCTCCGGGACTAGCGGGAGTGCTGAGCAGTTCTTC.